This is a list of T cell receptor beta chains from one sample in a study of blood T cell repertoires in COVID-19. TCRdb keeps only in-frame clones here, not all; method: immunoSEQ multiplex PCR. The profile shows around 260,000 clones, about nine tenths of them singletons. The sample consisted of peripheral blood. The source of these receptors is a person aged 18-30 years with COVID-19, enrolled during active disease. Both conserved end residues are part of each CDR3. D genes are given only for firm matches. Rows give clone size only sometimes, using once, few, many, or a class for an expanded clone.

clone_size	v_call	d_call	j_call	cdr3_aa	cdr3_nt
-	TRBV28	TRBD1	TRBJ1-4	CASSSPDRGREKLFF	TGTGCCAGCAGTTCCCCCGACAGGGGCCGCGAAAAACTGTTTTTT
-	TRBV6-5	-	TRBJ1-2	CASSYNPDRNYGYTF	TGTGCCAGCAGTTACAACCCGGACAGAAACTATGGCTACACCTTC
-	TRBV5-5	TRBD1	TRBJ1-2	CASSSRQGSNYGYTF	TGTGCCAGCAGCTCCAGACAGGGTTCCAACTATGGCTACACCTTC
-	TRBV2	-	TRBJ2-7	CASRVGGYEQYF	TGTGCCAGCAGGGTGGGGGGTTACGAGCAGTACTTC
-	TRBV4-3	-	TRBJ2-5	CASSQLHGDTDSLETQYF	TGCGCCAGCAGCCAACTCCACGGGGACACAGATAGCCTAGAGACCCAGTACTTC
-	TRBV11-2	-	TRBJ1-3	CASRPVAGRGNTIYF	TGTGCCAGCAGGCCTGTCGCGGGGAGAGGAAACACCATATATTTT
-	TRBV6-2/TRBV6-3	-	TRBJ1-4	CASSSGGEEKLFF	TGTGCCAGCAGTTCGGGGGGAGAAGAAAAACTGTTTTTT
few	TRBV2	-	TRBJ1-2	CASSGDNGYGYTF	TGTGCCAGCAGTGGGGACAACGGGTATGGCTACACCTTC
-	TRBV19	TRBD2	TRBJ2-1	CASSMLAGVGYNEQFF	TGTGCCAGTAGTATGCTAGCGGGAGTTGGTTACAATGAGCAGTTCTTC
-	TRBV7-9	-	TRBJ2-7	CASSSSRGSYEQYF	TGTGCCAGCAGCTCCAGTCGAGGGAGCTACGAGCAGTACTTC
-	TRBV6-5	-	TRBJ2-1	CASSYSYGAYNNEQFF	TGTGCCAGCAGTTACTCATATGGGGCTTACAACAATGAGCAGTTCTTC
-	TRBV28	-	TRBJ1-4	CASSLAAVNEKLFF	TGTGCCAGCAGTTTAGCAGCGGTTAATGAAAAACTGTTTTTT
-	TRBV5-1	-	TRBJ1-1	CASSLRSREDTEAFF	TGCGCCAGCAGCTTACGGTCCAGGGAGGACACTGAAGCTTTCTTT
-	TRBV25-1	TRBD1	TRBJ2-7	CASSDQTGGGDEQYF	TGTGCCAGCAGTGACCAAACAGGGGGCGGCGACGAGCAGTACTTC
-	TRBV2	-	TRBJ1-4	CASSGGLSNEKLFF	TGTGCCAGCAGTGGAGGACTCAGTAATGAAAAACTGTTTTTT
-	TRBV19	-	TRBJ1-5	CASSNRQTHALSNQPQHF	TGTGCCAGTAGTAACCGACAGACACATGCTTTAAGCAATCAGCCCCAGCATTTT
-	TRBV25-1	TRBD1	TRBJ2-1	CASSEWTGGSNEQFF	TGTGCCAGCAGTGAATGGACAGGGGGTAGCAATGAGCAGTTCTTC
-	TRBV24-1	-	TRBJ1-2	CATSLSQGHAGYTF	TGTGCCACCAGTTTATCACAGGGACATGCTGGCTACACCTTC
few	TRBV5-4	-	TRBJ1-4	CASSQDSSNEKLFF	TGTGCCAGCAGCCAGGACAGCTCGAATGAAAAACTGTTTTTT
-	TRBV6-5	TRBD1	TRBJ2-3	CASRPRDRGTDTQYF	TGTGCCAGCAGGCCCAGGGACAGGGGAACAGATACGCAGTATTTT
-	TRBV9	TRBD2	TRBJ2-1	CASSVAAGDQFF	TGTGCCAGCAGCGTAGCAGCGGGAGATCAGTTCTTC
-	TRBV6-1	TRBD1	TRBJ1-2	CASSEVAGPGGQGRNGYTF	TGTGCCAGCAGTGAAGTTGCCGGACCTGGGGGACAGGGCCGGAATGGCTACACCTTC
-	TRBV11-2	-	TRBJ1-2	CASSPLRVFYGYTF	TGTGCCAGCAGCCCCCTTCGGGTTTTTTATGGCTACACCTTC
-	TRBV29-1	-	TRBJ2-1	CSVETGERYNEQFF	TGCAGCGTTGAAACGGGGGAACGATACAATGAGCAGTTCTTC
-	TRBV21-1	-	TRBJ2-7	CASSKTGYSYEQYF	TGTGCCAGCAGCAAGACAGGGTACTCCTACGAGCAGTACTTC
-	TRBV18	TRBD2	TRBJ2-7	CASSRDLAATYEQYF	TGTGCCAGCTCACGAGATCTAGCGGCTACCTACGAGCAGTACTTC
-	TRBV5-5	TRBD1	TRBJ1-5	CASSAQGELGQPQHF	TGTGCCAGCAGCGCGCAGGGGGAACTCGGACAGCCCCAGCATTTT
-	TRBV5-6	-	TRBJ2-2	CASRTSYTGELFF	TGTGCCAGCAGAACATCGTACACCGGGGAGCTGTTTTTT
-	TRBV5-1	TRBD2	TRBJ2-7	CASRSAGVSYEQYF	TGCGCCAGCAGGTCGGCGGGAGTTTCCTACGAGCAGTACTTC
-	TRBV7-9	-	TRBJ1-4	CASSLDGQPNEKLFF	TGTGCCAGCAGCTTAGACGGACAGCCGAATGAAAAACTGTTTTTT
once	TRBV6-5	-	TRBJ1-4	CASSYARTNEKLFF	TGTGCCAGCAGTTACGCGAGGACTAATGAAAAACTGTTTTTT
-	TRBV18	TRBD2	TRBJ2-3	CASSGLGGPADTQYF	TGTGCCAGCTCAGGTCTGGGAGGGCCCGCAGATACGCAGTATTTT
once	TRBV7-9	TRBD2	TRBJ2-3	CASSLGGSPDTQYF	TGTGCCAGCAGCCTAGGCGGGAGCCCAGATACGCAGTATTTT
-	TRBV9	TRBD2	TRBJ2-7	CASSAVAGGPGEQYF	TGTGCCAGCAGCGCGGTAGCGGGAGGGCCAGGCGAGCAGTACTTC
few	TRBV7-2	-	TRBJ1-5	CASSGQHNQPQHF	TGTGCCAGCAGCGGACAGCACAATCAGCCCCAGCATTTT
-	TRBV19	TRBD1	TRBJ1-5	CASSIIWGQLNQPQHF	TGTGCCAGTAGTATAATTTGGGGACAGCTGAATCAGCCCCAGCATTTT
-	TRBV11-3	TRBD1	TRBJ2-7	CASSPTTGGSTYEQYF	TGTGCCAGCAGTCCAACCACAGGGGGCTCAACCTACGAGCAGTACTTC
-	TRBV5-4	TRBD1	TRBJ1-1	CASSFGTGASEAFF	TGTGCCAGCAGCTTCGGGACAGGGGCTTCTGAAGCTTTCTTT
-	TRBV7-2	TRBD2	TRBJ2-3	CASSSAGPTQADTQYF	TGTGCCAGCAGTTCAGCGGGGCCCACCCAGGCAGATACGCAGTATTTT
-	TRBV18	-	TRBJ2-5	CASCRRGRGGETQYF	TGTGCCAGCTGCCGACGAGGGAGAGGAGGGGAGACCCAGTACTTC
-	TRBV4-2	TRBD2	TRBJ2-7	CASSQPLGRELTYEQYF	TGTGCCAGCAGCCAGCCTTTGGGGCGGGAGCTTACCTACGAGCAGTACTTC
-	TRBV5-1	-	TRBJ1-1	CASSLDPGNKAEAFF	TGCGCCAGCAGCTTGGATCCAGGAAACAAGGCTGAAGCTTTCTTT
-	TRBV9	-	TRBJ2-1	CASSVVPDEQFF	TGTGCCAGCAGCGTAGTCCCGGATGAGCAGTTCTTC
-	TRBV9	-	TRBJ2-1	CASSVGTYGRLDNEQFF	TGTGCCAGCAGCGTAGGGACCTACGGGAGACTAGACAATGAGCAGTTCTTC
-	TRBV5-1	TRBD1	TRBJ2-2	CASIGDRAHTGELFF	TGCGCCAGCATCGGTGACAGGGCCCACACCGGGGAGCTGTTTTTT
-	TRBV27	TRBD2	TRBJ2-2	CASSYSSGRASTGELFF	TGTGCCAGCAGTTACTCTAGCGGGAGGGCCTCCACCGGGGAGCTGTTTTTT